The T cell receptor (beta chain) described here comes from a study of regulatory dendritic cells for organ transplantation. The table came from immunoSEQ multiplex PCR; TCRdb's copy has only in-frame clones and leaves some out. The repertoire has 30,000 or so clones, 80% to 85% of them found once; the top ten carry around 0.093%. On this clone itself: No antigen is known for it.

CD4+ or CD8+ T cells were sorted as naive CD45RA+ or memory CD45RO+. Study-wide results and caveats: Memory T cells were less diverse than naive, with memory CD8+ most oligoclonal. Regulatory dendritic cells appeared to expand memory CD8+ clones less than mature ones.

The CDR3 totals 14 residues. Germline values: CDR1 SGHRS, CDR2 YFSETQ. Trimming removed 5 bases from V and 2 bases from J; junction bases left unmatched: 6. The receptor's source is a human donor in good health. The rearrangement links TRBV5-1 to TRBJ2-5, with TRBD1 identical over 7 bases. Sequenced input: naive CD4+ T cells from blood. Subset defined: CD45RA+ naive T cells. CDR3: CASSPRGPQETQYF. As DNA, the CDR3 is TGCGCCAGCAGTCCGAGGGGGCCTCAAGAGACCCAGTACTTC.